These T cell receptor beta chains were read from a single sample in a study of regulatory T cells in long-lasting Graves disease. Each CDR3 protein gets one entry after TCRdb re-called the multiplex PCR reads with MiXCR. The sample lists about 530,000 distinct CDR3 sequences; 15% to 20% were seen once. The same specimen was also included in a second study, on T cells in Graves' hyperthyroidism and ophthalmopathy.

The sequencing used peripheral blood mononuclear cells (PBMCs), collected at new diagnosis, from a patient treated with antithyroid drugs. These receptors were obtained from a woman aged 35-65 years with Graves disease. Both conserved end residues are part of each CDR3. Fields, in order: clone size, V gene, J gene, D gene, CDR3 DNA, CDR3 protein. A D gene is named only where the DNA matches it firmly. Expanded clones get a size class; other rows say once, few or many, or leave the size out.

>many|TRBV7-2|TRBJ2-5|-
TGTGCCAGCAGCTTGGGGGGTTGGTACCAAGAGACCCAGTACTTC
CASSLGGWYQETQYF
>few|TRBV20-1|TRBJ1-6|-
TGCAGTGCTAGGAAATCGGACGAGAATTCACCCCTCCACTTT
CSARKSDENSPLHF
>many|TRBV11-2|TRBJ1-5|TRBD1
TGTGCCAGCAGCAGGACAGGGTCGGATCAGCCCCAGCATTTT
CASSRTGSDQPQHF
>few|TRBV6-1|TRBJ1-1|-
TGTGCCAGCAGTGAGACAAGCGCTGAAGCTTTCTTT
CASSETSAEAFF
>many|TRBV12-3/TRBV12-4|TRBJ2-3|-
TGTGCCACCGCGGGACCGTACACAGATACGCAGTATTTT
CATAGPYTDTQYF
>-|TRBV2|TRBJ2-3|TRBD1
TGTGCCAGCAGTGAGGTTTCGGGACAGACGCAGTATTTT
CASSEVSGQTQYF
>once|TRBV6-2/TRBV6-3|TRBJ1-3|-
TGTGCCAGCAGTGAAGCCAGTTTCTCTGGAAACACCATATATTTT
CASSEASFSGNTIYF
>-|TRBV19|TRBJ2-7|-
TGTGCCAGTAGTATGGGAGGAAGGGGCCACGAGCAGTACTTC
CASSMGGRGHEQYF
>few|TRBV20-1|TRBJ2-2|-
TGCAGTGCGAGGGGACTCAGGAACACCGGGGAGCTGTTTTTT
CSARGLRNTGELFF
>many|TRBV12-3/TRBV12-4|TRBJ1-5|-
TGTGCCAGCAGCTCGGTGAGGGCGACATATAGCAATCAGCCCCAGCATTTT
CASSSVRATYSNQPQHF
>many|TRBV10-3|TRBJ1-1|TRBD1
TGTGCCATCAGGGGACAGGGAATGGACACTGAAGCTTTCTTT
CAIRGQGMDTEAFF
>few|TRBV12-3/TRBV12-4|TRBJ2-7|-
TGTGCCAGCAGTTTACAGGGAATCGTATCCTACGAGCAGTACTTC
CASSLQGIVSYEQYF
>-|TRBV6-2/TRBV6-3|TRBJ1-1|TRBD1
TGTGCCAGCAGTGCCGTAAAGGGGACAGGGAACTTCTTT
CASSAVKGTGNFF
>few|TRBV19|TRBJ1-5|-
TGTGCCCGTAGTAGAGGATGGGGCACTACCAATCAGCCCCAGCATTTT
CARSRGWGTTNQPQHF
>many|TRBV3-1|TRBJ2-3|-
TGTGCCAGCAGCTGGGTCCGGGGGAGCACAGATACGCAGTATTTT
CASSWVRGSTDTQYF
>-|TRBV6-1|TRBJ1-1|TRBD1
TGTGCCAGCAGACCCAACAGGGGCACTGAAGCTTTCTTT
CASRPNRGTEAFF
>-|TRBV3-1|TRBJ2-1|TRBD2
TGTGCCAGCAGCCAAGAGGCGGGGGGGGGATACAATGAGCAGTTCTTC
CASSQEAGGGYNEQFF
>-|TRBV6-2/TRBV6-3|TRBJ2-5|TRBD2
TGTGCCAGCAGAACGGGGGGGCCGGGGGAGACCCAGTACTTC
CASRTGGPGETQYF
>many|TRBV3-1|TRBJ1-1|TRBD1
TGTGCCAGCAGGACAGGGGAAACTGAAGCTTTCTTT
CASRTGETEAFF
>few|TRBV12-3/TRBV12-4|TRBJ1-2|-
TGTGCCAGCAGACAGGCGCCGAACTATGGCTACACCTTC
CASRQAPNYGYTF
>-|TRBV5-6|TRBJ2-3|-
TGTGCCAGCAGCTTGGGGACCCCTTTGGGGGCAGATACGCAGTATTTT
CASSLGTPLGADTQYF
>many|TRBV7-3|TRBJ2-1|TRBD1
TGTGCCAGCAGCTGGGACAGCTCCTACAATGAGCAGTTCTTC
CASSWDSSYNEQFF
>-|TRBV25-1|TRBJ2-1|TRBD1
TGTGCCAGCAGTGGATTACAGGGGAAGTCCTACAATGAGCAGTTCTTC
CASSGLQGKSYNEQFF
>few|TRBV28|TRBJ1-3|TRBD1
TGTGCCAGCAGCCCCTGGACAGGGCCTGGAAACACCATATATTTT
CASSPWTGPGNTIYF
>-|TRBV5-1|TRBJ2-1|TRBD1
TGCGCCAGCAGCACGACAGGGTTCAATGAGCAGTTCTTC
CASSTTGFNEQFF
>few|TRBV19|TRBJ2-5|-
TGTGCCAGTAGTATAGTGGGCCGTTACCAAGAGACCCAGTACTTC
CASSIVGRYQETQYF
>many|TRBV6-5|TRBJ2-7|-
TGTGCCAGCAGTTACTCGGCAGGGGGGCTCTACGAGCAGTACTTC
CASSYSAGGLYEQYF
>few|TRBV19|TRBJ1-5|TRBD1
TGTGCCAGTAGCCCGCCGGACAGGGAAGGCAATCAGCCCCAGCATTTT
CASSPPDREGNQPQHF
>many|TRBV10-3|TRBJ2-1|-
TGTGCCATCAGTGCTAGGGGGGTTGGCTACAATGAGCAGTTCTTC
CAISARGVGYNEQFF
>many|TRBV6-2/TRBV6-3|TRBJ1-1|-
TGTGCCAGCAGTTACTCGGCTCGGGCTTACACTGAAGCTTTCTTT
CASSYSARAYTEAFF
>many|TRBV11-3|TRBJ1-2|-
TGTGCCAGCAGCGCAGGGTCTGGCTACACCTTC
CASSAGSGYTF
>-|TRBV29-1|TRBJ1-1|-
TGCAGCGTTTCGCTTGCCCGCCCCGGATGGAAAACTGAAGCTTTCTTT
CSVSLARPGWKTEAFF
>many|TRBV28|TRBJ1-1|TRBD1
TGTGCCAGCAGTCCTCAGGGGGCTAGGAACACTGAAGCTTTCTTT
CASSPQGARNTEAFF
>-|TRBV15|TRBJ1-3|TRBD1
TGTGCCACCAGCAGAGGACAGGGAATCTCTGGAAACACCATATATTTT
CATSRGQGISGNTIYF
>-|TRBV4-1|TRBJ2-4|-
TGCGCCAGCAGCCCTAGGGTATTTCCAAACATTCAGTACTTC
CASSPRVFPNIQYF
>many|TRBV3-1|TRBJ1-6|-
TGTGCCAGCAGCACGAGTGGGCGTGATTCACCCCTCCACTTT
CASSTSGRDSPLHF
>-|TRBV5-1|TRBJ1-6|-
TGCGCCAGCAGCCTGGGTATGGGGAATTCACCCCTCCACTTT
CASSLGMGNSPLHF
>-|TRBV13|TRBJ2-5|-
TGTGCCAGCAGCTTGGGAGAATCCCAAGAGACCCAGTACTTC
CASSLGESQETQYF
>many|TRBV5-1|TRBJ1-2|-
TGCGCCAGCAGCTTTGGCAGCTCGCCCGTCTATGGCTACACCTTC
CASSFGSSPVYGYTF
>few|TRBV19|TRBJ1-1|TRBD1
TGTGCCAGTAGCAGAGGGACAGCCACTGAAGCTTTCTTT
CASSRGTATEAFF
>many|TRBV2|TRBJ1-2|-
TGTGCCAGCGCTATGAGGAACTATGGCTACACCTTC
CASAMRNYGYTF
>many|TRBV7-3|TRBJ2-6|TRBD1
TGTGCCAGCAGCCGACAGGGTACTGGGGCCAACGTCCTGACTTTC
CASSRQGTGANVLTF
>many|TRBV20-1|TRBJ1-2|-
TGCAGTGCTTCCGGGCCACGGGGATCATACACCTTC
CSASGPRGSYTF
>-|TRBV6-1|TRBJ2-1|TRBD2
TGTGCCAGCAGTGACAGCGGGGGCCGCAATGAGCAGTTCTTC
CASSDSGGRNEQFF
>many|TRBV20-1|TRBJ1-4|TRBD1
TGCAGTGCTAGAGTACAAGGGACAGATGAAAAACTGTTTTTT
CSARVQGTDEKLFF
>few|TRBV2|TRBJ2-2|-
TGTGCCAGCAGTGATGACAACACCGGGGAGCTGTTTTTT
CASSDDNTGELFF
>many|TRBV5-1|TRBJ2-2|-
TGCGCCAGCAGACAGGATAACACCGGGGAGCTGTTTTTT
CASRQDNTGELFF
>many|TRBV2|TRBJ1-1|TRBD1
TGTGCCAGCAGCCGGGACAGGGGTCGAACTGAAGCTTTCTTT
CASSRDRGRTEAFF
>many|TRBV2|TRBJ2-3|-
TGTGCCAGCAGTGTCTGGGACCGCTGGAGCCGACAAGATACGCAGTATTTT
CASSVWDRWSRQDTQYF
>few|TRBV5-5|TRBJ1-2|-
TGTGCCAGCAGCTTTTACGGACTAGCTAACTATGGCTACACCTTC
CASSFYGLANYGYTF
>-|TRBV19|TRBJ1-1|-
TGTGCCAGTAGTATAGATCAGGGGACTGAAGCTTTCTTT
CASSIDQGTEAFF
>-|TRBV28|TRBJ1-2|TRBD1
TGTGCCAGCAGCGTGACAGGGGGCATTCGAGGCTACACCTTC
CASSVTGGIRGYTF
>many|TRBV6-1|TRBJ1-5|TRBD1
TGTGCCAGCAGTGAAGTAGGGAGACAGGGAGGTTTGCCCCAGCATTTT
CASSEVGRQGGLPQHF
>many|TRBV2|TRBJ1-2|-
TGTGCCGGTAGAGCGGGCGGGAATGGCTACACCTTC
CAGRAGGNGYTF
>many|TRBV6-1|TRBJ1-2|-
TGTGCCAGCAATGCAGGGAACAACTATGGCTACACCTTC
CASNAGNNYGYTF
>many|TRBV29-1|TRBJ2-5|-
TGCAGCGTTGGCCAAGGGGGGGCTTGGGAGACCCAGTACTTC
CSVGQGGAWETQYF
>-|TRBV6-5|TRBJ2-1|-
TGTGCCAGCAGTTACCCCGCAGGTAGCTCCTACAATGAGCAGTTCTTC
CASSYPAGSSYNEQFF
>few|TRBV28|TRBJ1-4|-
TGTGCCAGCAGTTTCCCCTCCGGCTCTTTGGAGGAAAAACTGTTTTTT
CASSFPSGSLEEKLFF